These T cell receptor beta chains were read from a single sample in a study of breast tumors, draining lymph nodes, adjacent tissues. TCRdb recomputed calls from the multiplex PCR reads with MiXCR, one row per CDR3 protein. The sample records about 89,000 distinct CDR3 sequences, approximately 30% being singletons. The material sequenced was axillary lymph node tissue. All receptors derive from a female donor with breast cancer. Some clones in this sample may be carry-over from other donors' samples. CDR3s include the opening cysteine and the closing phenylalanine or tryptophan. The D gene is left open where the match is weak.

TRBJ2-7	TRBV24-1	-	CATGPAGLPEQYF
TRBJ2-1	TRBV10-3	-	CASGPRADEQFF
TRBJ1-4	TRBV27	-	CASSFQPNEKLFF
TRBJ2-2	TRBV6-5	-	CASRPGGWPTGELFF
TRBJ2-3	TRBV12-3/TRBV12-4	-	CASTLGGSGTDTQYF
TRBJ2-3	TRBV29-1	-	CSVADYTDTQYF
TRBJ2-1	TRBV10-3	-	CAIRESGFVNEQFF
TRBJ2-6	TRBV4-1	-	CASSLGPPPFTTSGANVLTF
TRBJ2-3	TRBV6-6	TRBD2	CASSYSLWGRAADTQYF
TRBJ1-6	TRBV19	-	CATTPGARGSSPLHF
TRBJ2-2	TRBV12-3/TRBV12-4	-	CASRPTTTGELFF
TRBJ1-6	TRBV7-7	-	CASSPSQNSPLHF
TRBJ2-3	TRBV20-1	TRBD2	CSARWAGGPVSDEQYF
TRBJ2-7	TRBV11-2	-	CASSQGVEPNYEQYF
TRBJ2-1	TRBV3-1	-	CASSQDGPRRFF
TRBJ2-7	TRBV5-8	-	CASSLRESPYEQYF
TRBJ2-5	TRBV15	TRBD2	CAASSLLAGEETQYF
TRBJ1-4	TRBV3-2	-	CASSTQGRGEKLFF
TRBJ2-6	TRBV6-2/TRBV6-3	-	CASIDSGANVLTF
TRBJ2-1	TRBV4-2	TRBD2	CASSPTGTSRNNEQFF
TRBJ2-7	TRBV20-1	-	CSAFPGTSSYEQYF
TRBJ2-1	TRBV5-6	TRBD2	CASSSTSGIYEQFF
TRBJ2-5	TRBV29-1	-	CSVRTEQETQYF
TRBJ2-7	TRBV2	-	CASSGRTSSYEQYF
TRBJ1-2	TRBV28	-	CASSFRVRGGYTF
TRBJ2-5	TRBV11-3	TRBD1	CASSQNGQGVQETQYF
TRBJ2-7	TRBV18	-	CASSSGPGYEQYF
TRBJ1-5	TRBV7-8	-	CASSLGMTGSSNQPQHF
TRBJ2-7	TRBV4-3	TRBD2	CASSPGASGSRQYF
TRBJ2-2	TRBV6-2/TRBV6-3	TRBD1	CASSPGTGGPGELFF
TRBJ2-7	TRBV20-1	-	CSALYEKSSYEQYF
TRBJ1-2	TRBV7-9	-	CASSLGVGGSNYGYTF
TRBJ2-2	TRBV20-1	-	CSARVGAGELFF
TRBJ2-5	TRBV11-3	TRBD2	CASSYGLAGEETQYF
TRBJ1-3	TRBV30	TRBD1	CAWSVPGGRDTIYF
TRBJ1-1	TRBV20-1	-	CSARLQTGKTEAFF
TRBJ2-5	TRBV6-1	-	CASTELWAQYF
TRBJ1-1	TRBV7-2	-	CASSLMTQNTEAFF
TRBJ1-5	TRBV28	-	CASSHYRGYSNQPQHF
TRBJ2-7	TRBV7-8	TRBD1	CASSPGQGASERYF
TRBJ1-5	TRBV7-9	-	CASSLEAVQGPQHF
TRBJ1-2	TRBV5-6	TRBD1	CAGSFGDRYYGYTF
TRBJ2-7	TRBV20-1	TRBD1	CSAPDRAYEQYF
TRBJ2-2	TRBV5-5	-	CASSPRTLNTGELFF
TRBJ2-3	TRBV20-1	TRBD1	CSGRQGVDEQYF
TRBJ1-1	TRBV5-6	-	CASSLENTPGEAFF
TRBJ2-7	TRBV7-2	TRBD1	CASSLATGAYEQYF